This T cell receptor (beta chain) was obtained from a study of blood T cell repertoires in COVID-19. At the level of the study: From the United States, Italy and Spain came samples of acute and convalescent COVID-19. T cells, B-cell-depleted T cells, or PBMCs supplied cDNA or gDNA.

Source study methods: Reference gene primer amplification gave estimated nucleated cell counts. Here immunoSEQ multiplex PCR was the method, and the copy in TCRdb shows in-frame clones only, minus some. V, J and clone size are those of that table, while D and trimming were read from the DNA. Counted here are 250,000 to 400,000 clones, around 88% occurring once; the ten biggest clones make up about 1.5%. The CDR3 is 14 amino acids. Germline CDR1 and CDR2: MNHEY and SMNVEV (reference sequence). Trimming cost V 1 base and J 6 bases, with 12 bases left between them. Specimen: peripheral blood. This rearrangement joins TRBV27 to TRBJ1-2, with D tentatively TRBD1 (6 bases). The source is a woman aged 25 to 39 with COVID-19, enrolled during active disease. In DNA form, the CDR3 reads TGTGCCAGCAGTTTATGGGGGGGCATAGATGGCTACACCTTC. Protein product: CASSLWGGIDGYTF.